The 27 T cell receptor beta chains below come from one sample, sequenced in a study of blood T cell repertoires in COVID-19. Profiling relied on immunoSEQ multiplex PCR, and the TCRdb table lists in-frame clones only, not all of them. Of about 80,000 clones in the sample, roughly 82% were seen once. Material for sequencing was peripheral blood. Source of these receptors: a man older than 75 with acute or convalescent COVID-19.

The chain links TRBV29-1 to TRBJ2-7; 8 bases match TRBD1. The junction had 9 bases not matched to a gene; V was cut back by 4 bases and J by 7 bases. The V gene's germline CDR1 is SQVTM and CDR2 ANQGSEA. The CDR3 sequence is 13 residues long. DNA of the CDR3: TGCAGCGTTGCCCGGCAGGGGGCAGGAGAGCAGTACTTC. It yields the protein CSVARQGAGEQYF.

This clone was counted only a few times. CDR3 DNA: TGCGCCAGCAATGAGGGACAGGAGGGCAGCACTGAAGCTTTCTTT. Translation: CASNEGQEGSTEAFF. This chain uses TRBV5-1 with TRBJ1-1; 8 bases fit TRBD1. Unmatched junction bases numbered 11, after V lost 6 bases and J lost 4 bases. The CDR3 is 15 amino acids. In germline, CDR1 is SGHRS, CDR2 YFSETQ.

CDR3: CASRTGGTSGNTIYF. In nucleotides, the CDR3 is TGTGCCAGCAGGACAGGGGGGACCTCTGGAAACACCATATATTTT. The V call is TRBV2, the J call TRBJ1-3, with 9 bases matching TRBD1. V was pared by 6 bases and J by 0 bases, with 3 bases of the junction left unmatched. Germline lookup yields CDR1 SNHLY and CDR2 FYNNEI. The CDR3 has 15 amino acids.

CDR3 region: CASSESGRGVGETQYF. Written as DNA, the CDR3 is TGCGCCAGCAGTGAGTCGGGCAGGGGAGTCGGGGAGACCCAGTACTTC. This chain connects TRBV10-1 to TRBJ2-5; D perhaps matches TRBD1 (6 bases). Trimming took off 0 bases at V and 5 bases at J, with 16 bases between the two ends. Germline CDR1 and CDR2: WNHNN and SYGVQD (reference sequence). The CDR3 contains 16 residues.

This clone appeared once. The gene calls are TRBV2 and TRBJ1-5; D remains ambiguous. The germline V gene encodes CDR1 SNHLY and CDR2 FYNNEI. There are 14 residues in the CDR3. V was shortened by 4 bases and J by 3 bases, with 10 bases between the two germline ends. The CDR3 region has the DNA TGTGCCAGCAGTGCCCGGGTCGCCAATCAGCCCCAGCATTTT. It translates to CASSARVANQPQHF. The variable domain in full, completed from reference TRBV2 and TRBJ1-5, reads EPEVTQTPSHQVTQMGQEVILRCVPISNHLYFYWYRQILGQKVEFLVSFYNNEISEKSEIFDDQFSVERPDGSNFTLKIRSTKLEDSAMYFCASSARVANQPQHFGDGTRLSIL.

The rearrangement uses TRBV5-1 and TRBJ2-7; 7 nucleotides match TRBD1. J lost 0 bases, V lost 3 bases, and 9 bases had no gene match. Germline CDR1 reads SGHRS; CDR2 reads YFSETQ. The CDR3 contains 16 residues. The chain's CDR3 is CASSSYRDRYSYEQYF. The CDR3 region has the DNA TGCGCCAGCAGCTCCTACCGGGACAGATACTCCTACGAGCAGTACTTC.

V is TRBV4-1 and J is TRBJ1-4; 9 positions match TRBD1. With 0 bases clipped from V and 7 bases from J, the junction kept 6 bases outside the gene matches. The CDR3 has 16 amino acids. Germline CDR1 and CDR2: MGHRA and YSYEKL. The CDR3 loop reads CASSQDRDRVVEKLFF. The CDR3 DNA is TGCGCCAGCAGCCAAGACCGGGACAGGGTAGTTGAAAAACTGTTTTTT.

This clone showed up just a few times. The CDR3 DNA sequence: TGTGCCAGCAGTGAAAACTCCGGGACAGGGTCCTATGGCTACACCTTC. This codes for CASSENSGTGSYGYTF. The chain combines TRBV25-1 with TRBJ1-2, with 9 bases fitting TRBD1. CDR3 size: 16 residues. The germline CDR1 and CDR2 sequences are MGHDK and SYGVNS. Trimming at V came to 2 bases and at J to 4 bases, leaving 8 bases not matched to a gene.

This clone is a singleton in its sample. V usage is TRBV7-9 and J usage is TRBJ2-2; D gene uncertain. Per germline, CDR1 SEHNR and CDR2 FQNEAQ (reference sequence). V lost 1 base to trimming and J lost 0 bases, with 3 bases between them. The CDR3 has 14 amino acids. CDR3 sequence (DNA): TGTGCCAGCAGCTTAGGCGCGAACACCGGGGAGCTGTTTTTT. Encoded protein: CASSLGANTGELFF.

The chain recombines TRBV3-1 (or the pseudogene TRBV3-2) with TRBJ2-2; unclear D gene. This CDR3 comprises 14 residues. The V end lost 2 bases, the J end lost 3 bases, and 7 bases lay between the germline ends. The germline gives CDR1 LGHDT, CDR2 YNNKEL (reference sequence). The CDR3 here is CASSQRTDTGELFF. CDR3 nucleotides: TGTGCCAGCAGCCAACGCACGGACACCGGGGAGCTGTTTTTT.

The rearrangement joins TRBV29-1 to TRBJ2-5, with TRBD2 as a possible D gene (6 bases). Germline V gives CDR1 SQVTM, CDR2 ANQGSEA. The V end was cut by 3 bases, the J end by 3 bases, with 8 bases between. The CDR3 contains 12 residues. Here the CDR3 DNA reads TGCAGCGTTGAGTGGGGGGAAGAGACCCAGTACTTC. Its protein is CSVEWGEETQYF.

This rearrangement joins TRBV5-8 to TRBJ2-1; 9 bases agree with TRBD1. This CDR3 has 14 amino acids. V lost 0 bases, J lost 7 bases, and 2 bases stayed unmatched. From germline, CDR1 is SGHTS and CDR2 YDEGEE. The CDR3 protein is CASSLVTGGNEQFF. The CDR3 bases are TGTGCCAGCAGCTTGGTGACAGGGGGGAATGAGCAGTTCTTC.

This rearrangement joins TRBV18 to TRBJ1-1, with 9 bases lining up with TRBD1. The CDR3 covers 16 residues. V lost 4 bases and J lost 1; bases outside the gene matches: 7. Germline V gene lookup returns CDR1 KGHSH and CDR2 LQKENI. Written as DNA, the CDR3 is TGTGCCAGCTCACAGGGACAGGGCCTGGGGAACACTGAAGCTTTCTTT. Its translation: CASSQGQGLGNTEAFF.

The chain couples TRBV2 to TRBJ2-1, with TRBD1 as a possible D gene (5 bases). Germline CDR1 reads SNHLY; CDR2 reads FYNNEI. The CDR3 spans 15 residues. V dropped 3 bases and J dropped 0 bases, with 9 bases sitting between them. The CDR3, as DNA: TGTGCCAGCAGTGAGGGGCTGGGCTCCTACAATGAGCAGTTCTTC. It is translated as CASSEGLGSYNEQFF.

The table lists this clone with a few counts. This chain uses TRBV10-3 with TRBJ2-7; 16 bases line up with TRBD2. The CDR3 length is 17 residues. Germline CDR1 reads ENHRY; CDR2 reads SYGVKD. Trimming took 3 bases from V and 4 from J; bases not matched to a gene: 6. CDR3 sequence (DNA): TGTGCCATCAGTGATTCCGGGACTAGCGGGGGGGCTTACGAGCAGTACTTC. This sequence encodes CAISDSGTSGGAYEQYF.

The chain recombines TRBV25-1 with TRBJ1-4; 8 nucleotides agree with TRBD1. This CDR3 is 15 amino acids long. Germline V gene sequence: CDR1 MGHDK, CDR2 SYGVNS. After removal of 4 bases from V and 4 bases from J, the junction contained 5 bases not matched to a gene. The CDR3 region is CASSGRTGINEKLFF. The CDR3 DNA is TGTGCCAGCAGTGGAAGGACAGGGATTAATGAAAAACTGTTTTTT.

V gene TRBV7-8 combines with J gene TRBJ2-3, with 11 bases fitting TRBD2. The CDR3 has 16 amino acids. V shed 5 bases and J 5 bases; nucleotides not matched to a gene: 9. Germline values: CDR1 SGHVS, CDR2 FQNEAQ. CDR3 sequence reads: CASSILAGGRRDTQYF. Here the CDR3 DNA reads TGTGCCAGCAGCATCTTAGCGGGGGGGCGGAGAGATACGCAGTATTTT.

V and J are TRBV3-1 (or the pseudogene TRBV3-2) and TRBJ2-3; 15 bases are a match to TRBD2. The V gene end was trimmed by 1 base and the J gene end by 1 base; junction bases not matched to a gene: 3. The CDR3 has 18 amino acids. Per germline, CDR1 LGHDT and CDR2 YNNKEL (reference sequence). This CDR3 is CASSQGGLAGGRTDTQYF. The DNA of the CDR3 is TGTGCCAGCAGCCAAGGGGGACTAGCGGGGGGCCGCACAGATACGCAGTATTTT.

This clone was picked up a small number of times. The chain carries TRBV19 and TRBJ2-5; D remains ambiguous. This CDR3 contains 12 residues. Trimming took 4 bases from V and 5 from J, leaving 8 bases between them. Per germline, CDR1 LNHDA and CDR2 SQIVND (reference sequence). The CDR3 DNA is TGTGCCAGTAGTACCCTCGGGGAGACCCAGTACTTC. Amino acids: CASSTLGETQYF.

The chain combines TRBV5-4 with TRBJ1-2, with 11 bases that match TRBD1. J gave up 4 bases and V 4 bases, and 6 bases lay outside the gene matches. There are 15 residues in the CDR3. The V gene's germline CDR1 is SGHNT and CDR2 YYREEE (reference sequence). The CDR3: CASSSGQGAAYGYTF. CDR3 bases: TGTGCCAGCAGCAGCGGACAGGGGGCGGCCTATGGCTACACCTTC. Complete variable domain (other parts from reference TRBV5-4 and TRBJ1-2): ETGVTQSPTHLIKTRGQQVTLRCSSQSGHNTVSWYQQALGQGPQFIFQYYREEENGRGNFPPRFSGLQFPNYSSELNVNALELDDSALYLCASSSGQGAAYGYTFGSGTRLTVV.

This chain links TRBV5-4 with TRBJ2-7, with D perhaps matching TRBD1 (5 bases). The CDR3 length is 14 residues. V lost 4 bases, J lost 0 bases, and 11 bases lay in between. In germline, CDR1 is SGHNT, CDR2 YYREEE (reference sequence). The CDR3 sequence is CASSADSLSYEQYF. CDR3 coding DNA: TGTGCCAGCAGCGCTGACAGTCTCTCCTACGAGCAGTACTTC.

This clone came up a few times. V usage is TRBV7-9 and J usage is TRBJ1-6; a weak D match, TRBD1 (6 bases). The CDR3 runs to 15 residues. Trimming shortened V by 1 base and J by 7 bases, and 11 bases separated the two germline ends. Germline lookup yields CDR1 SEHNR and CDR2 FQNEAQ (reference sequence). The CDR3 sequence: CASSLDRVGNSPLHF. CDR3 in DNA: TGTGCCAGCAGCTTAGACAGGGTGGGAAATTCACCCCTCCACTTT.

The chain has TRBV5-1 and TRBJ2-1, with TRBD2 identical over 8 bases. With V trimmed by 1 base and J by 2 bases, 2 bases remained unmatched. CDR3 length equals 15 residues. Germline V CDR1 and CDR2: SGHRS, YFSETQ. The CDR3 sequence is CASSLLRGAYNEQFF. The DNA for the CDR3 is TGCGCCAGCAGCTTGTTGCGGGGGGCCTACAATGAGCAGTTCTTC. Filled out from reference TRBV5-1 and TRBJ2-1, the complete variable domain reads KAGVTQTPRYLIKTRGQQVTLSCSPISGHRSVSWYQQTPGQGLQFLFEYFSETQRNKGNFPGRFSGRQFSNSRSEMNVSTLELGDSALYLCASSLLRGAYNEQFFGPGTRLTVL.

V gene TRBV7-9 combines with J gene TRBJ2-5; possibly TRBD1 for D (6 bases). CDR1 is SEHNR, CDR2 FQNEAQ, per germline (reference sequence). The CDR3 is made up of 14 amino acids. With 5 bases removed from V and 5 bases from J, the gap between germline ends came to 15 bases. The DNA for the CDR3 is TGTGCCAGCAGCGCATGGGGGCAGGGGGAGACCCAGTACTTC. Its protein product is CASSAWGQGETQYF.

The chain uses TRBV9 and TRBJ2-3, with D maybe TRBD1 (6 bases). The germline V and J ends were trimmed by 2 bases and 4 bases, with 14 bases remaining between them. The length of the CDR3 is 15 residues. Germline V gene sequence: CDR1 SGDLS, CDR2 YYNGEE. The CDR3 sequence: CASSVGHRAPDTQYF. CDR3 DNA sequence: TGTGCCAGCAGCGTCGGTCACAGGGCCCCAGATACGCAGTATTTT.

This chain connects TRBV19 to TRBJ1-5; the D is unclear. Germline V gives CDR1 LNHDA, CDR2 SQIVND (reference sequence). Trimming cost V 5 bases and J 2 bases, with 4 bases left between them. The CDR3 has 12 residues. DNA for the CDR3: TGTGCCAGTAGTCAGGGCAATCAGCCCCAGCATTTT. Amino acids: CASSQGNQPQHF.

The gene calls are TRBV11-2 and TRBJ2-7; 7 nucleotides match TRBD1. The ends lost 5 bases at V and 7 bases at J; junction bases unmatched: 11. The CDR3 is 14 residues long. Germline CDR1 SGHAT, CDR2 FQNNGV. This chain's CDR3 is CASSREGAFREQYF. CDR3 DNA: TGTGCCAGCAGCCGTGAGGGGGCATTCAGGGAGCAGTACTTC.